Listed here are 11 T cell receptor beta chains from one sample, sequenced in a study of shared clonotypes between healthy human individuals. Assay used: immunoSEQ multiplex PCR; TCRdb lists only in-frame clones, some missing. The table has 2 million to 3 million clones, 80% to 95% seen once; the top ten hold 0.36%. What was sequenced was naive CD4+ T cells from PBMCs. Specified subset: CD45RA+ positively selected. Every receptor here comes from a man between 18 and 29 years old in good health. Some clones in this sample may be carry-over from other donors' samples.

V usage is TRBV29-1 and J usage is TRBJ1-2; no clear D. The CDR3 sequence is 14 residues long. The V gene's germline CDR1 is SQVTM and CDR2 ANQGSEA. V lost 7 bases to trimming and J lost 5 bases, with 20 bases between them. The CDR3 DNA reads TGCAGCGCCCCGGACCCTTCTCGAGGGTATGGCTACACCTTC. The encoded protein is CSAPDPSRGYGYTF. Full variable domain (missing parts from reference TRBV29-1 and TRBJ1-2): SAVISQKPSRDICQRGTSLTIQCQVDSQVTMMFWYRQQPGQSLTLIATANQGSEATYESGFVIDKFPISRPNLTFSTLTVSNMSPEDSSIYLCSAPDPSRGYGYTFGSGTRLTVV.

The V call is TRBV20-1, the J call TRBJ2-5; D gene ambiguous. The CDR3 length is 11 residues. Germline V gene sequence: CDR1 DFQATT, CDR2 SNEGSKA (reference sequence). V lost 3 bases and J 5 bases, leaving 7 bases between the germline ends. CDR3 amino acids: CSARLRETQYF. DNA for the CDR3: TGCAGTGCTAGGCTTCGTGAGACCCAGTACTTC.

CDR3 sequence reads: CASSDPGQEDTQYF. CDR3 DNA: TGTGCCAGCAGTGACCCCGGACAGGAAGATACGCAGTATTTT. The chain carries TRBV25-1 and TRBJ2-3; the match to TRBD1 covers 7 bases. The CDR3 spans 14 residues. The ends lost 3 bases at V and 5 bases at J; junction bases unmatched: 5. Germline-derived CDR1 and CDR2 are MGHDK and SYGVNS.

The chain links TRBV7-8 to TRBJ2-7, with 10 nucleotides matching TRBD1. With V trimmed by 4 bases and J by 6 bases, 12 bases remained unmatched. The length of the CDR3 is 16 residues. From germline, CDR1 is SGHVS and CDR2 FQNEAQ. The DNA for the CDR3 is TGTGCCAGCAGCTGGGGCCGGGACAGGGGAATTGGCGAGCAGTACTTC. It codes for CASSWGRDRGIGEQYF.

V is TRBV2 and J is TRBJ2-7, with 7 bases matching TRBD2. The CDR3 length is 15 residues. CDR1 is SNHLY, CDR2 FYNNEI, per germline. J lost 0 bases, V lost 7 bases, and 9 bases had no gene match. The CDR3 here is CASTIGGSRSYEQYF. CDR3 nucleotides: TGTGCCAGCACGATAGGCGGGAGCCGCTCCTACGAGCAGTACTTC.

About this clone itself: The same CDR3 is also encoded by other DNA sequences in this sample. The V gene is TRBV5-6, the J gene TRBJ1-1; 7 nucleotides agree with TRBD1. CDR1 and CDR2 (germline): SGHDT, YYEEEE. CDR3 length: 12 residues. J lost 8 bases, V lost 4 bases, and 5 bases had no gene match. The CDR3 DNA reads TGTGCCAGCAGCCTGACAGGGACGGAAGCTTTCTTT. Translated: CASSLTGTEAFF.

This sequence joins TRBV20-1 and TRBJ2-3, with unresolved D. V was shortened by 6 bases and J by 6 bases, with 10 bases between the two germline ends. CDR3 length: 11 amino acids. Germline V gene data show CDR1 as DFQATT and CDR2 as SNEGSKA (reference sequence). Here the CDR3 reads CSAVFADTQYF. The DNA of the CDR3 is TGCAGTGCGGTATTCGCGGATACGCAGTATTTT.

The CDR3 nucleotides are TGTGCCAGCAGTTACCTCGTGGGGGGAGGCGAGCAGTACTTC. This encodes CASSYLVGGGEQYF. V and J are TRBV6-5 and TRBJ2-7; weak D call: TRBD2 (6 bases). The CDR3 covers 14 residues. The V end lost 2 bases, the J end lost 6 bases, and 14 bases lay between the germline ends. Germline V gene data show CDR1 as MNHEY and CDR2 as SVGAGI.

The J gene is TRBJ1-2, the V gene TRBV6-5; TRBD1 agrees at 8 bases. The CDR3 totals 15 residues. The J segment lost 4 bases and the V segment lost 5 bases, leaving 9 bases of the junction unmatched. Per the germline V gene, CDR1 is MNHEY and CDR2 is SVGAGI. CDR3 bases: TGTGCCAGCAGTCCAACTCCAGGGGGCGGCTATGGCTACACCTTC. This translates into CASSPTPGGGYGYTF.

This clone was seen just once. This chain connects TRBV7-2 to TRBJ1-2, with D uncertain. The CDR3 is 14 residues long. The germline CDR1 and CDR2 sequences are SGHTA and FQGNSA. V shed 0 bases and J shed 3 bases, with 8 bases lying between them. This CDR3 reads CASSLAGADYGYTF. DNA for the CDR3: TGTGCCAGCAGCTTAGCGGGAGCCGACTATGGCTACACCTTC.

The chain employs TRBV7-3 and TRBJ2-1; 7 nucleotides align to TRBD2. The CDR3 extends over 15 amino acids. In germline, CDR1 is SGHTA, CDR2 FQGTGA. V lost 5 bases and J lost 1; bases outside the gene matches: 5. The CDR3: CASSPRTSSYNEQFF. The CDR3 nucleotides read TGTGCCAGCAGCCCAAGGACTAGTTCCTACAATGAGCAGTTCTTC.